The clone carrying this TCR beta chain has a handful of counts. The antigen is unknown. The sample comes from a study of response to subunit inactivated influenza vaccine. Findings of the study overall: The authors put forward the suggestion that each seasonal influenza vaccination may bring in only a limited number of new T cells.

MiXCR was run by TCRdb on the RT-PCR reads, yielding one entry per CDR3 protein. Among about 830,000 distinct CDR3 sequences listed, roughly 18% were seen once. Sequences were derived from PBMCs from blood, sampled roughly 5 days after vaccination. This receptor was obtained from a man between 50 and 59 years old who received an inactivated influenza vaccine.

The CDR3 here is CASSGLGRGHGNEQFF. The CDR3 DNA reads TGTGCCAGCAGCGGCCTGGGCAGGGGGCACGGCAATGAGCAGTTCTTC. The chain links TRBV7-6 to TRBJ2-1; 8 positions agree with TRBD1. V trimming: 5 bases; J trimming: 6 bases; junction bases outside the gene matches: 12. CDR3 length: 16 amino acids. Germline CDR1 is SGHVS and CDR2 is FNYEAQ. The full variable domain, its missing parts supplied by reference TRBV7-6 and TRBJ2-1, is GAGVSQSPRYKVTKRGQDVALRCDPISGHVSLYWYRQALGQGPEFLTYFNYEAQQDKSGLPNDRFSAERPEGSISTLTIQRTEQRDSAMYRCASSGLGRGHGNEQFFGPGTRLTVL.